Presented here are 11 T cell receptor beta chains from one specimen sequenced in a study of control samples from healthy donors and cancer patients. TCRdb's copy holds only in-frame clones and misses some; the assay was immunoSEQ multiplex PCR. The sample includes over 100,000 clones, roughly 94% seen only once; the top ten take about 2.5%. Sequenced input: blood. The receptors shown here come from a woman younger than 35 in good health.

This CDR3 reads CASIGMANEKLFF. The CDR3 DNA sequence: TGTGCCAGCATCGGGATGGCTAATGAAAAACTGTTTTTT. This chain uses TRBV28 with TRBJ1-4; D ambiguous. Deletions cut 7 bases from V and 3 bases from J, with 9 bases between. CDR1 is MDHEN and CDR2 is SYDVKM in the germline V gene. The CDR3 runs to 13 residues.

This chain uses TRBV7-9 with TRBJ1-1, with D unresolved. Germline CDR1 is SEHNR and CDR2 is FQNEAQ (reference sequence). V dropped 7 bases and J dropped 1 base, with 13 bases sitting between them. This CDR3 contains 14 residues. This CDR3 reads CASTLSRGNTEAFF. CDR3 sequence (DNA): TGTGCCAGCACCCTCAGCCGGGGGAACACTGAAGCTTTCTTT.

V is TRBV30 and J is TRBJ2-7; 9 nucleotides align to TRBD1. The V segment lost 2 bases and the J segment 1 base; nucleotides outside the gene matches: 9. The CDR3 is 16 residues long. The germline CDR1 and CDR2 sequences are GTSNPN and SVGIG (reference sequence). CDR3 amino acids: CAWSPGTGFFSYEQYF. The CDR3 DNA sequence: TGTGCCTGGAGTCCCGGGACAGGGTTCTTTTCCTACGAGCAGTACTTC.

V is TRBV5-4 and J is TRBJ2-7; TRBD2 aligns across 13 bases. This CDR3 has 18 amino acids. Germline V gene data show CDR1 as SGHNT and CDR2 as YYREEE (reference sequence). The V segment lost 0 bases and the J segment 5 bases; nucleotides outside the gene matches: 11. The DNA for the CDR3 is TGTGCCAGCAGCTTGGGAGGACTAGCGGGAGTACCCTGGAACGAGCAGTACTTC. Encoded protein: CASSLGGLAGVPWNEQYF.

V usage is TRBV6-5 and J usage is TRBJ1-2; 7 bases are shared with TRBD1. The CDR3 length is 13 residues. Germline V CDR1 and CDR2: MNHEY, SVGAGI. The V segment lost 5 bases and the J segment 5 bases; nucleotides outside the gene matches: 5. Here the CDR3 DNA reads TGTGCCAGCAGTCCACAGGGGTGGTATGGCTACACCTTC. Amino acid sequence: CASSPQGWYGYTF.

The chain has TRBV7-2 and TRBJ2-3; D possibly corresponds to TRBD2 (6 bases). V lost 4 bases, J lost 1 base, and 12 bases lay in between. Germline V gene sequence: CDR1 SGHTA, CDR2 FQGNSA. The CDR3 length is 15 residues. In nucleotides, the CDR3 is TGTGCCAGCAGCTGGGACTCGGGAGGCACAGATACGCAGTATTTT. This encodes CASSWDSGGTDTQYF.

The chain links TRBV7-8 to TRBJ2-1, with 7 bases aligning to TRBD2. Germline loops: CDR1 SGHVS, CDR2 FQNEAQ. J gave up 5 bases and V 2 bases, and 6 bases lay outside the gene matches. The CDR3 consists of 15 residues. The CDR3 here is CASSLLGRAHNEQFF. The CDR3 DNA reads TGTGCCAGCAGCTTACTTGGGAGGGCCCACAATGAGCAGTTCTTC.

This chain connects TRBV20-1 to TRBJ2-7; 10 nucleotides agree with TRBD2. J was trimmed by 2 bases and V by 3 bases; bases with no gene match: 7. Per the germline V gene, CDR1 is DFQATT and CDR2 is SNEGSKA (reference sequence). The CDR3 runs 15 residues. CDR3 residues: CSASPLAGDTYEQYF. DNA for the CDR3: TGCAGTGCTAGTCCCCTAGCGGGGGACACCTACGAGCAGTACTTC.

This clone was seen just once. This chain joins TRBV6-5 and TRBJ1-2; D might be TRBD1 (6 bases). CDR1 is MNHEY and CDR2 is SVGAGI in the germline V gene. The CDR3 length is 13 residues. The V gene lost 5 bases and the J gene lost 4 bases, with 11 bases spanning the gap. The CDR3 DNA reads TGTGCCAGCAGTCCGGGACACCTCTATGGCTACACCTTC. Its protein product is CASSPGHLYGYTF.

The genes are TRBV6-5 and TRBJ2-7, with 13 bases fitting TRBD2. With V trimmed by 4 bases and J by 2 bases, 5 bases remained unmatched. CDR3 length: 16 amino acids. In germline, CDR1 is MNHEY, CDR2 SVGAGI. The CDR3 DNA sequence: TGTGCCAGCAGTTCCCAACTAGCGGGAGGGCCCTACGAGCAGTACTTC. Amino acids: CASSSQLAGGPYEQYF.

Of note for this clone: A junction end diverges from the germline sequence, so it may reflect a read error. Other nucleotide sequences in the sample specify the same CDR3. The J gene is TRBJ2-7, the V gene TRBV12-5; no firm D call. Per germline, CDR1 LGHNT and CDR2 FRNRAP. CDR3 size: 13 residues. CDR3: CASGLVGSYEQYF. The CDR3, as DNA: TGTGCCAGTGGTTTGGTCGGATCATACGAGCAGTACTTC. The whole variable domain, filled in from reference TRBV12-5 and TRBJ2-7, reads DARVTQTPRHKVTEMGQEVTMRCQPILGHNTVFWYRQTMMQGLELLAYFRNRAPLDDSGMPKDRFSAEMPDATLATLKIQPSEPRDSAVYFCASGLVGSYEQYFGPGTRLTVT.